The 7 T cell receptor beta chains below all came from one sample that was sequenced in a study of cytomegalovirus exposure and HLA in healthy donors. Primers for the PCR totalled 60 Vbeta and 13 Jbeta. Clones were read by immunoSEQ multiplex PCR, and TCRdb kept only the in-frame ones, dropping some. The specimen's table records around 130,000 clones. Sequencing was carried out using PBMCs. Every receptor here comes from a woman aged 40 to 50 in good health and CMV-seronegative.

J is TRBJ1-2 and V is TRBV9; D unclear. V was cut by 5 bases and J by 10 bases, with 15 bases left in between. The CDR3 contains 12 residues. The germline V gene encodes CDR1 SGDLS and CDR2 YYNGEE. The CDR3 loop reads CASSFGVRDYTF. In DNA, the CDR3 is TGTGCCAGCAGTTTCGGGGTTCGTGACTACACCTTC.

The chain uses TRBV5-4 and TRBJ1-1; D is perhaps TRBD1 (6 bases). CDR1 is SGHNT and CDR2 is YYREEE in the germline V gene (reference sequence). This CDR3 is 13 amino acids long. V lost 2 bases, J lost 1 base, and 6 bases lay in between. CDR3 region: CASSLGGNTEAFF. DNA of the CDR3: TGTGCCAGCAGCTTAGGGGGGAACACTGAAGCTTTCTTT.

The chain links TRBV27 to TRBJ1-1; 8 nucleotides align to TRBD1. The CDR3 runs to 13 residues. The germline V gene has CDR1 MNHEY and CDR2 SMNVEV (reference sequence). V was pared by 9 bases and J by 4 bases, with 7 bases of the junction left unmatched. In DNA, the CDR3 is TGTGCCAGTTATTACAGGGGGGGCACTGAAGCTTTCTTT. Translated: CASYYRGGTEAFF.

The chain is built from TRBV28 and TRBJ1-3; 7 bases agree with TRBD1. CDR1 MDHEN and CDR2 SYDVKM come from the germline V gene. J was trimmed by 1 base and V by 5 bases; bases with no gene match: 8. The CDR3 totals 16 residues. The CDR3 is CASSESGTVSGNTIYF. CDR3 in DNA: TGTGCCAGCAGTGAATCCGGGACAGTTTCTGGAAACACCATATATTTT.

J is TRBJ2-1 and V is TRBV10-3; 8 bases line up with TRBD1. CDR1 and CDR2 from the germline V gene are ENHRY and SYGVKD. This CDR3 is built from 11 residues. The junction had 5 bases not matched to a gene; V was cut back by 6 bases and J by 13 bases. For the CDR3, the DNA is TGTGCCATCAGCCCCGGGACAGGTCAGTTCTTC. Amino acid sequence: CAISPGTGQFF.

The chain combines TRBV5-1 with TRBJ1-5; TRBD1 might be the D (6 bases). This CDR3 is 15 amino acids long. Germline CDR1 and CDR2: SGHRS and YFSETQ. V dropped 4 bases and J dropped 0 bases, with 11 bases sitting between them. The chain's CDR3 is CASSPQGYSNQPQHF. CDR3 DNA sequence: TGCGCCAGCAGCCCGCAGGGGTATAGCAATCAGCCCCAGCATTTT.

CDR3 coding DNA: TGTGCCAGTCACGCCCAGGGGGGACCGTATGGCTACACCTTC. It is translated as CASHAQGGPYGYTF. This chain uses TRBV2 with TRBJ1-2; TRBD1 agrees at 7 bases. Germline-derived CDR1 and CDR2 are SNHLY and FYNNEI. Unmatched junction bases numbered 12, after V lost 9 bases and J lost 5 bases. The CDR3 contains 14 residues.